These 9 T cell receptor beta chains came from one sample sequenced in a study of regulatory T cells in long-lasting Graves disease. With iRepertoire HTBI primers and Arm-PCR of CDR3 regions, TCR beta libraries were built. TCRdb redid the calling of the multiplex PCR reads with MiXCR, one entry per CDR3 protein. The sample contains 400,000 to 550,000 distinct CDR3 sequences, less than 20% of which appear only once. Documented time point: newly diagnosed GD, antithyroid drugs for less than 3 months. There was RNA extracted from PBMCs, and the TCR library was made from it. Another study also made use of these data, one on T cells in Graves' hyperthyroidism and ophthalmopathy.

The sequencing used peripheral blood mononuclear cells (PBMCs), collected at new diagnosis, from a patient treated with antithyroid drugs. The receptors were sampled from a woman aged 25 to 39 with Graves disease.

This clonotype was counted ten times or more. J is TRBJ2-4 and V is TRBV11-2; unclear D gene. The CDR3 contains 14 residues. Trimming left V 0 bases short and J 11 bases short, with 14 bases between. Germline V gene data show CDR1 as SGHAT and CDR2 as FQNNGV. The CDR3 is CASSLDGVSPVQYF. CDR3 DNA sequence: TGTGCCAGCAGCTTAGATGGGGTTAGTCCCGTTCAGTACTTC.

This clonotype was recorded a few times. The CDR3 ends on some other residue instead of the conserved phenylalanine or tryptophan, so this is likely a read error. J is TRBJ2-7 and V is TRBV9, with D possibly TRBD2 on 5 matching bases. The CDR3 covers 15 residues. V shed 0 bases and J shed 0 bases, with 10 bases lying between them. CDR1 SGDLS and CDR2 YYNGEE come from the germline V gene. The CDR3 sequence is CASSVASGISYEQYL. CDR3 coding DNA: TGTGCCAGCAGCGTAGCCTCGGGAATCTCCTACGAGCAGTACCTC.

This clonotype was observed at least ten times. V usage is TRBV9 and J usage is TRBJ2-1, with TRBD2 matching 9 bases. The J segment lost 6 bases and the V segment lost 3 bases, leaving 10 bases of the junction unmatched. The germline V gene has CDR1 SGDLS and CDR2 YYNGEE. The CDR3 consists of 16 residues. The CDR3 sequence: CASSATPPGLANEQFF. Written as DNA, the CDR3 is TGTGCCAGCAGCGCAACACCCCCGGGACTAGCCAATGAGCAGTTCTTC.

The CDR3 is CSASDRDPSYEQYF. CDR3 coding DNA: TGCAGTGCTTCGGACAGGGACCCCTCCTACGAGCAGTACTTC. The chain joins TRBV20-1 to TRBJ2-7; 8 bases map to TRBD1. Germline lookup yields CDR1 DFQATT and CDR2 SNEGSKA (reference sequence). The CDR3 is 14 amino acids. Germline trimming cut 5 bases from V and 0 bases from J; bases unmatched to any gene: 6.

This sequence joins TRBV20-1 and TRBJ2-4; D is uncertain. The germline gives CDR1 DFQATT, CDR2 SNEGSKA (reference sequence). This CDR3 is built from 15 residues. V was shortened by 0 bases and J by 0 bases, with 9 bases between the two germline ends. The CDR3 sequence: CSARDRRLAKNIQYF. The DNA of the CDR3 is TGCAGTGCTAGAGATAGACGGCTAGCCAAAAACATTCAGTACTTC.

This clonotype appeared many times. V is TRBV28 and J is TRBJ1-1; 7 nucleotides line up with TRBD1. Germline loops: CDR1 MDHEN, CDR2 SYDVKM. Trimming took 6 bases from V and 5 from J; bases not matched to a gene: 12. This CDR3 is built from 15 residues. CDR3 in amino acids: CASRWDSMQATEAFF. CDR3 bases: TGTGCCAGCAGGTGGGACAGCATGCAGGCAACTGAAGCTTTCTTT.

This clonotype has ten or more counts. The CDR3 DNA follows: TGCGCCAGCAGCGCCGAACAGGGGGCGAACACTGAAGCTTTCTTT. It translates to CASSAEQGANTEAFF. This sequence joins TRBV5-1 and TRBJ1-1; 9 bases match TRBD1. The J segment lost 1 base and the V segment lost 4 bases, leaving 5 bases of the junction unmatched. This CDR3 contains 15 residues. CDR1 and CDR2 from the germline V gene are SGHRS and YFSETQ.

This clonotype showed up many times. This rearrangement joins TRBV6-1 to TRBJ2-3; D is perhaps TRBD1 or TRBD2 (5 bases each). Trimming removed 4 bases from V and 0 bases from J, with 11 bases in between. The germline CDR1 and CDR2 sequences are MNHNS and SASEGT. The CDR3 consists of 15 residues. CDR3 amino acids: CASSVLWGSTDTQYF. The CDR3, as DNA: TGTGCCAGCAGTGTGTTGTGGGGGAGCACAGATACGCAGTATTTT.

In its sample, this clonotype was seen many times. The chain is built from TRBV28 and TRBJ2-5; D is unclear. There are 14 residues in the CDR3. V shed 4 bases and J shed 2 bases, with 11 bases lying between them. The germline V gene encodes CDR1 MDHEN and CDR2 SYDVKM. The DNA for the CDR3 is TGTGCCAGCAGTTACTTAGCCGCACAAGAGACCCAGTACTTC. Its translation is CASSYLAAQETQYF.